This TCR beta chain was obtained from a study of cytomegalovirus exposure and HLA in healthy donors (dated by TCRdb to 2016 to 2017). Study-wide context: According to a later analysis, one platform produced both the 110 or so validation repertoires and the approximately 600 repertoires of the first cohort. The aim of the study was to test whether cataloging public T cell receptors could identify signatures of past pathogen exposure. Along with the roughly 700-subject first cohort, a separate validation cohort of over 90 different subjects was used. To predict cytomegalovirus infection status, the study combined high-throughput TCR immunosequencing, statistical association of individual TCRs with disease status, and machine learning. The paper as a whole reports these results and caveats: The classifier was reported to diagnose cytomegalovirus status with high specificity and sensitivity in both the original and validation cohorts. The authors suggested that the approach could potentially be extended to other disease states and immunological phenotypes. Subsequent analysis determined that TCRs grouped into clusters in the first cohort also showed a tendency toward co-occurrence across the 130 or so validation repertoires, and approximately 94% of cluster scores exceeded 0. A total of about 180 TCR beta chains were listed by the study as associated with cytomegalovirus. A few of the identified cytomegalovirus-associated TCR beta chains were confirmed in vitro to be specific for cytomegalovirus antigens. All 120 or so repertoires were used to score co-occurrence in the validation cohort in a later analysis, because that analysis had no HLA typing for the cohort. While some public TCRs were present in many individuals, most TCR sequences turned up only very rarely across donors.

The library relied on the immunoSEQ multiplex PCR assay. In the source study's methods: A statistical classification framework was built to diagnose cytomegalovirus status from the catalog of TCR beta chain sequences. As stored in TCRdb, this immuneACCESS dataset retains in-frame rearrangements with V and J assigned. A fraction of the clones does not appear; measured against another copy, unresolved V genes explain less than half of the discrepancy, and the remainder lacks a known reason. The V and J calls and clone size come from that table; D and trimming were worked out from the DNA. The sample table contains approximately 160,000 clones; only one count was recorded for more than 80% of them. Over 2.5% of the sample goes to the ten largest clones. Donors formed part of the validation cohort, which comprised 120 subjects and was distinct from the first cohort of fewer than 750 subjects. From the cysteine through the phenylalanine, the CDR3 covers 13 amino acids. The retained sequence is limited to the CDR3, 39 bases, with the frame set at the first base. CDR1 PRHDT and CDR2 FYEKMQ were looked up in the germline V gene (reference sequence). V was cut back by 5 bases and J by 6 bases, leaving a gap of 14 bases between them.

A word on this clone: There is no known antigen for this receptor. Base qualities are missing; no much larger clone stands one base away.

The sequence joins TRBV13 to TRBJ2-7; no confident D gene assignment can be made. This sequence was found in a woman under 30 in good health and CMV-seropositive. Sequencing input: PBMCs. The CDR3 amino acid sequence is: CASSPPAVSEQYF. The nucleotides are TGTGCCAGCAGCCCCCCGGCGGTTAGCGAGCAGTACTTC. Here the CDR3 is joined to the reference TRBV13 and TRBJ2-7 genes, and the full variable domain is: AAGVIQSPRHLIKEKRETATLKCYPIPRHDTVYWYQQGPGQDPQFLISFYEKMQSDKGSIPDRFSAQQFSDYHSELNMSSLELGDSALYFCASSPPAVSEQYFGPGTRLTVT.